Shown below are 25 T cell receptor beta chains from a single sample sequenced in a study of blood T cell repertoires in COVID-19. This table comes from immunoSEQ multiplex PCR, and its TCRdb copy is limited to in-frame clones, with some not included. The sample contains hundreds of thousands of clones, 85% to 90% of which appear only once. The sequenced sample was PBMCs or T cells enriched from blood (not recorded which). The receptors were gathered from a woman younger than 45 with acute COVID-19.

This clone was seen only once. This rearrangement joins TRBV5-4 to TRBJ2-1, with a tentative D call TRBD1 (6 bases). Per the germline V gene, CDR1 is SGHNT and CDR2 is YYREEE (reference sequence). The length of the CDR3 is 14 residues. The V end lost 0 bases, the J end lost 9 bases, and 13 bases lay between the germline ends. CDR3 in amino acids: CASSLEHRVSEQFF. DNA for the CDR3: TGTGCCAGCAGCTTGGAGCACAGGGTGTCTGAGCAGTTCTTC.

The chain couples TRBV10-3 to TRBJ1-6; D is unclear. Deletions cut 6 bases from V and 7 bases from J, with 10 bases between. Germline V gives CDR1 ENHRY, CDR2 SYGVKD. CDR3 size: 13 residues. The CDR3 region is CAISPGDNSPLHF. CDR3 coding DNA: TGTGCCATCAGCCCGGGTGACAATTCACCCCTCCACTTT.

The chain recombines TRBV4-1 with TRBJ2-7; 9 bases align to TRBD1. Germline loops: CDR1 MGHRA, CDR2 YSYEKL. With V trimmed by 1 base and J by 0 bases, 1 base remained unmatched. The CDR3 totals 15 residues. The CDR3 DNA reads TGCGCCAGCAGCCAAGCGGACAGGGGCTCCTACGAGCAGTACTTC. This encodes CASSQADRGSYEQYF.

The chain carries TRBV10-3 and TRBJ1-5; the match to TRBD1 covers 9 bases. The CDR3 runs 14 residues. V lost 6 bases, J lost 5 bases, and 5 bases stayed unmatched. Germline V gene data show CDR1 as ENHRY and CDR2 as SYGVKD. This chain's CDR3 is CAISGTGLDQPQHF. DNA of the CDR3: TGTGCCATCAGCGGGACAGGGTTGGATCAGCCCCAGCATTTT.

The CDR3 coding sequence is TGCGCCAGCAGCTTGGCCAACCCCCCGGGACAGGGAGTCACTGAAGCTTTCTTT. Translated, it gives CASSLANPPGQGVTEAFF. This chain uses TRBV5-1 with TRBJ1-1, with TRBD1 identical over 9 bases. Losses at the gene ends were 0 bases for V and 4 bases for J; bases not matched to a gene: 13. The CDR3 is made up of 18 amino acids. Germline-derived CDR1 and CDR2 are SGHRS and YFSETQ.

The V gene is TRBV6-5, the J gene TRBJ2-7; D gene unclear. The V end lost 8 bases, the J end lost 6 bases, and 14 bases lay between the germline ends. The CDR3 extends over 12 amino acids. CDR1 and CDR2 from the germline V gene are MNHEY and SVGAGI. For the CDR3, the DNA is TGTGCCAGCGGGCCGGCTTTTGCCGAGCAGTACTTC. This sequence encodes CASGPAFAEQYF.

J is TRBJ1-6 and V is TRBV27, with 8 bases lining up with TRBD1. V lost 6 bases to trimming and J lost 7 bases; unmatched junction nucleotides: 11. The CDR3 has 16 amino acids. CDR1 and CDR2 from the germline V gene are MNHEY and SMNVEV (reference sequence). The CDR3 coding sequence is TGTGCCAGCAGCCGGACAGGGATCGGTGGGAATTCACCCCTCCACTTT. Its protein product is CASSRTGIGGNSPLHF.

This clone was recorded only once. The chain carries TRBV7-2 and TRBJ2-2; 7 nucleotides line up with TRBD1. The CDR3 has 14 amino acids. Germline assignment: CDR1 SGHTA and CDR2 FQGNSA. The trim removed 3 bases at V and 6 bases at J, leaving 4 bases unmatched. CDR3 nucleotide sequence: TGTGCCAGCAGCTTTAAACAGGGGTCCGGGGAGCTGTTTTTT. It is translated as CASSFKQGSGELFF.

The chain combines TRBV9 with TRBJ2-5; a weak D match, TRBD1 (5 bases). Germline lookup yields CDR1 SGDLS and CDR2 YYNGEE. The CDR3 runs to 15 residues. V dropped 4 bases and J dropped 1 base, with 14 bases sitting between them. This chain's CDR3 is CASSPSTVPQETQYF. The CDR3 DNA reads TGTGCCAGCAGCCCGTCGACAGTACCCCAAGAGACCCAGTACTTC. Variable domain in full (rest from reference TRBV9 and TRBJ2-5): DSGVTQTPKHLITATGQRVTLRCSPRSGDLSVYWYQQSLDQGLQFLIQYYNGEERAKGNILERFSAQQFPDLHSELNLSSLELGDSALYFCASSPSTVPQETQYFGPGTRLLVL.

This clone is a singleton in its sample. This rearrangement joins TRBV11-2 to TRBJ1-1, with D possibly being TRBD1 (5 bases). Germline V gives CDR1 SGHAT, CDR2 FQNNGV. Trimming took off 6 bases at V and 5 bases at J, with 19 bases between the two ends. The CDR3 is 15 amino acids. The DNA of the CDR3 is TGTGCCAGCAGTCCATCATCCGCGCGGGGGACTGAAGCTTTCTTT. Translated, it gives CASSPSSARGTEAFF. Full variable domain (missing parts from reference TRBV11-2 and TRBJ1-1): EAGVAQSPRYKIIEKRQSVAFWCNPISGHATLYWYQQILGQGPKLLIQFQNNGVVDDSQLPKDRFSAERLKGVDSTLKIQPAKLEDSAVYLCASSPSSARGTEAFFGQGTRLTVV.

This chain links TRBV7-3 with TRBJ2-1; D may be TRBD1 (5 bases). The germline V and J ends were trimmed by 5 bases and 4 bases, with 9 bases remaining between them. From germline, CDR1 is SGHTA and CDR2 FQGTGA. This CDR3 comprises 13 residues. The CDR3 region is CASSPAGYNEQFF. CDR3 DNA: TGTGCCAGCAGCCCCGCAGGGTACAATGAGCAGTTCTTC.

The chain combines TRBV10-1 with TRBJ2-5, with D maybe TRBD1 (7 bases). Per the germline V gene, CDR1 is WNHNN and CDR2 is SYGVQD (reference sequence). This CDR3 is built from 14 residues. V lost 3 bases and J 4 bases, leaving 12 bases between the germline ends. The CDR3 nucleotides read TGCGCCAGCAGTGAACGGAGGGGGCTAGAGACCCAGTACTTC. The encoded protein is CASSERRGLETQYF.

This chain uses TRBV12-3 or TRBV12-4 with TRBJ2-3; 9 nucleotides line up with TRBD1. J gave up 1 base and V 10 bases, and 3 bases lay outside the gene matches. The CDR3 consists of 13 residues. The CDR3: CAIQGARTDTQYF. The CDR3 DNA reads as TGTGCCATACAGGGGGCTCGCACAGATACGCAGTATTTT.

The chain combines TRBV5-1 with TRBJ2-7; 9 positions match TRBD1. V shed 4 bases and J 4 bases; nucleotides not matched to a gene: 9. CDR3 length equals 15 residues. Germline V gene sequence: CDR1 SGHRS, CDR2 YFSETQ. CDR3 sequence: CASSRGTGYRYEQYF. DNA for the CDR3: TGCGCCAGCAGCCGTGGGACAGGGTATCGGTACGAGCAGTACTTC.

The chain employs TRBV6-5 and TRBJ2-1; 14 bases match TRBD2. V was clipped by 5 bases and J by 12 bases; unmatched bases: 9. The CDR3 has 15 amino acids. From germline, CDR1 is MNHEY and CDR2 SVGAGI. Written as DNA, the CDR3 is TGTGCCAGCAGTCCAGGGACTAGCGGGGGCGATAGGCAGTTCTTC. Residues: CASSPGTSGGDRQFF.

This clone occurred many times. The chain carries TRBV5-1 and TRBJ2-1, with a possible D match to TRBD2 (6 bases). From germline, CDR1 is SGHRS and CDR2 YFSETQ. V was pared by 5 bases and J by 0 bases, with 24 bases between. The CDR3 covers 19 residues. The chain's CDR3 is CASSSYATGLLSSYNEQFF. Written as DNA, the CDR3 is TGCGCCAGCAGTAGTTACGCGACGGGACTTCTTAGCTCCTACAATGAGCAGTTCTTC.

The chain employs TRBV30 and TRBJ2-7, with unresolved D. From germline, CDR1 is GTSNPN and CDR2 SVGIG (reference sequence). CDR3 length: 13 amino acids. Trimming left V 0 bases short and J 3 bases short, with 9 bases between. The CDR3 here is CAWSVSLYYEQYF. CDR3 bases: TGTGCCTGGAGTGTATCCCTTTACTACGAGCAGTACTTC.

V and J are TRBV7-2 and TRBJ1-2; TRBD1 matches 7 bases. Germline lookup yields CDR1 SGHTA and CDR2 FQGNSA. The V gene end was trimmed by 2 bases and the J gene end by 8 bases; junction bases not matched to a gene: 8. The CDR3 is 14 residues long. The CDR3 is CASSLRGQNYGYTF. CDR3 sequence (DNA): TGTGCCAGCAGCTTAAGGGGACAGAATTACGGCTACACCTTC.

CDR3 DNA sequence: TGCGCCAGCAGCTTGGGTTCAGAGGCGGTCTCCTACGAGCAGTACTTC. It specifies CASSLGSEAVSYEQYF. The V and J genes are TRBV5-1 and TRBJ2-7; D remains unclear. This CDR3 comprises 16 residues. CDR1 SGHRS and CDR2 YFSETQ come from the germline V gene. Trimming stripped 0 bases from V and 0 bases from J, with 13 bases between.

This chain joins TRBV9 and TRBJ2-1; 10 bases agree with TRBD2. Trimming took 3 bases from V and 2 from J; bases not matched to a gene: 2. Germline V gene lookup returns CDR1 SGDLS and CDR2 YYNGEE. This CDR3 is 15 amino acids long. In DNA form, the CDR3 reads TGTGCCAGCAGCGCTAGCGGGAGAACCTACAATGAGCAGTTCTTC. This translates into CASSASGRTYNEQFF.

The chain links TRBV3-1 (or the pseudogene TRBV3-2) to TRBJ1-2; D is unresolved. The germline V gene encodes CDR1 LGHDT and CDR2 YNNKEL (reference sequence). V shed 1 base and J shed 6 bases, with 18 bases lying between them. The CDR3 length is 16 residues. The DNA for the CDR3 is TGTGCCAGCAGCCAAGTTGAGGTTCGTAGAGGGCATGGCTACACCTTC. Translating it yields CASSQVEVRRGHGYTF.

The chain has TRBV15 and TRBJ1-1, with 7 bases lining up with TRBD1. The length of the CDR3 is 17 residues. Per germline, CDR1 LNHNV and CDR2 YYDKDF (reference sequence). J lost 0 bases, V lost 5 bases, and 12 bases had no gene match. CDR3 sequence: CATSPWGSRGLNTEAFF. DNA of the CDR3: TGTGCCACCAGCCCTTGGGGATCGAGGGGGCTGAACACTGAAGCTTTCTTT.

The chain combines TRBV3-1 (or the pseudogene TRBV3-2) with TRBJ2-2, with TRBD2 matching over 7 bases. J lost 1 base, V lost 0 bases, and 5 bases had no gene match. Germline V gives CDR1 LGHDT, CDR2 YNNKEL (reference sequence). CDR3 length equals 17 residues. The CDR3 DNA reads TGTGCCAGCAGCCAAGATTTGAGCGGGGTGAACACCGGGGAGCTGTTTTTT. Its translation: CASSQDLSGVNTGELFF.

The chain is built from TRBV24-1 and TRBJ1-2, with D possibly matching TRBD1 (5 bases). Germline values: CDR1 KGHDR, CDR2 SFDVKD. This CDR3 contains 14 residues. V was pared by 2 bases and J by 3 bases, with 9 bases between. CDR3 in DNA: TGTGCCACCAGTGATTCGACAGCAGACTATGGCTACACCTTC. Amino acid sequence: CATSDSTADYGYTF.

This clone was seen a single time. This chain joins TRBV5-1 and TRBJ1-2; D gene ambiguous. Trimming pared 0 bases from V and 3 bases from J, leaving 9 bases between. The CDR3 length is 14 residues. Per germline, CDR1 SGHRS and CDR2 YFSETQ. The DNA for the CDR3 is TGCGCCAGCAGCTTGGGAGGTGAGGACTATGGCTACACCTTC. Translating gives CASSLGGEDYGYTF.